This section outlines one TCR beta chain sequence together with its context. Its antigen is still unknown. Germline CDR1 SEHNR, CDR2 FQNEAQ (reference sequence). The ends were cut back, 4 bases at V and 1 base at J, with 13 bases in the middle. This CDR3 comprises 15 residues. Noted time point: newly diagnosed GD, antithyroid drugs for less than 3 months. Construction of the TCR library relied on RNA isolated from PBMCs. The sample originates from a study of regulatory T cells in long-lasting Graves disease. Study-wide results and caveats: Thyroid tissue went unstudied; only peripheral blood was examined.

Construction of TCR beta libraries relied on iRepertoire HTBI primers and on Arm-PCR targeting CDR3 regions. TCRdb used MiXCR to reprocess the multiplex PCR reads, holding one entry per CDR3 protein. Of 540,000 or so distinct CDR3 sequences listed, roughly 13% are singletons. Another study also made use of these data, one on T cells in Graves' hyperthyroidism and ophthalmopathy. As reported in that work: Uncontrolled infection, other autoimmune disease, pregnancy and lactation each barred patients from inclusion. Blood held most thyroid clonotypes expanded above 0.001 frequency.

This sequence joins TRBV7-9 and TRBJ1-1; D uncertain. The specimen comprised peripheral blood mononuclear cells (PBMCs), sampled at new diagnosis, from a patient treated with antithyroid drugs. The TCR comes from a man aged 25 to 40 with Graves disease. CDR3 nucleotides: TGTGCCAGCAGCTCCCGGGCAGAGTCGAACACTGAAGCTTTCTTT. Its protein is CASSSRAESNTEAFF.